These 18 T cell receptor beta chains came from one sample sequenced in a study of vaccination effects on CD4 cells after COVID-19. Sequencing used immunoSEQ multiplex PCR; TCRdb keeps in-frame clones, though not all of them. The sample has roughly 76,000 clones; about 70% are singletons. With the ViraFEST assay, the study expanded antigen-specific CD4+ T cells using viral peptide pools, then sequenced them. Around day 10 of culture, CD4+ T cells were separated out. These TCRs are of unknown antigen specificity. The sample here was CD4+ T cells from PBMCs cultured with HCoV-229E spike peptides, taken before COVID-19 vaccination. The receptors here all came from a human donor who received a COVID-19 vaccine.

The V gene is TRBV9, the J gene TRBJ2-5, with a possible D match to TRBD2 (7 bases). The V gene's germline CDR1 is SGDLS and CDR2 YYNGEE. This CDR3 region has 18 residues. V gave up 0 bases and J gave up 5 bases, with 23 bases separating them. The chain's CDR3 is CASSVEIGVGGRGETQYF. The CDR3 DNA is TGTGCCAGCAGCGTAGAGATCGGTGTCGGGGGGCGCGGGGAGACCCAGTACTTC.

V usage is TRBV7-3 and J usage is TRBJ1-2; D not resolved. Germline CDR1 SGHTA, CDR2 FQGTGA. This CDR3 has 14 residues. Trimming removed 5 bases at V and 3 bases at J, with 13 bases between. The CDR3 sequence: CASSPQHGDYGYTF. The CDR3 DNA sequence: TGTGCCAGCAGCCCCCAGCACGGAGACTATGGCTACACCTTC.

The chain uses TRBV6-5 and TRBJ2-2; 9 positions match TRBD1. V trimming: 7 bases; J trimming: 7 bases; junction bases outside the gene matches: 7. The CDR3 covers 14 residues. The V gene's germline CDR1 is MNHEY and CDR2 SVGAGI. The CDR3 protein is CASTPMGQGGELFF. The CDR3 DNA reads as TGTGCCAGCACCCCGATGGGACAGGGCGGGGAGCTGTTTTTT.

This clone was seen a handful of times. The gene calls are TRBV6-7 and TRBJ2-2; 15 nucleotides line up with TRBD2. TRBV6-7 is an open reading frame, and its role is uncertain. This CDR3 has 22 amino acids. V trimming: 4 bases; J trimming: 4 bases; junction bases outside the gene matches: 19. In DNA, the CDR3 is TGTGCCAGCAGTTCCATCCCGGGACTAGCGGGGGGCCGGGCGGGAGGCACCGGGGAGCTGTTTTTT. Translation gives CASSSIPGLAGGRAGGTGELFF.

The chain carries TRBV9 and TRBJ2-5; 12 bases fit TRBD2. Per germline, CDR1 SGDLS and CDR2 YYNGEE. J was trimmed by 5 bases and V by 3 bases; bases with no gene match: 5. There are 15 residues in the CDR3. The CDR3 loop reads CASSASGTSGETQYF. In DNA form, the CDR3 reads TGTGCCAGCAGCGCCTCAGGGACTAGCGGGGAGACCCAGTACTTC.

This rearrangement joins TRBV19 to TRBJ1-1, with 12 bases that match TRBD1. Germline CDR1 reads LNHDA; CDR2 reads SQIVND (reference sequence). Losses at the gene ends were 3 bases for V and 3 bases for J; bases not matched to a gene: 5. The CDR3 runs 16 residues. The CDR3 loop is CASSIGTGGAYTEAFF. DNA for the CDR3: TGTGCCAGTAGTATTGGGACAGGGGGCGCCTACACTGAAGCTTTCTTT.

In its sample, this clone was seen a few times. The rearrangement uses TRBV7-9 and TRBJ2-3; 10 bases line up with TRBD2. The CDR3 length is 15 residues. CDR1 SEHNR and CDR2 FQNEAQ come from the germline V gene (reference sequence). V shed 7 bases and J 3 bases; nucleotides not matched to a gene: 7. CDR3 sequence reads: CASNTPGLATDTQYF. DNA of the CDR3: TGTGCCAGCAATACTCCGGGACTAGCGACAGATACGCAGTATTTT.

This clone has just a few counts. The chain has TRBV5-1 and TRBJ2-3; D uncertain. Germline values: CDR1 SGHRS, CDR2 YFSETQ. The ends were cut back, 0 bases at V and 0 bases at J, with 8 bases in the middle. There are 15 residues in the CDR3. The CDR3 region is CASSLGSVSTDTQYF. The CDR3 DNA follows: TGCGCCAGCAGCTTGGGGTCAGTTAGCACAGATACGCAGTATTTT.

This chain connects TRBV4-1 to TRBJ2-3, with 8 bases aligning to TRBD2. V was clipped by 1 base and J by 2 bases; unmatched bases: 5. This CDR3 comprises 16 residues. Germline V gene data show CDR1 as MGHRA and CDR2 as YSYEKL. CDR3 amino acids: CASSQVGGADTDTQYF. CDR3 coding DNA: TGCGCCAGCAGCCAAGTCGGGGGGGCCGACACAGATACGCAGTATTTT.

In the case of this clone: The germline gene is not matched at one end of the junction; a read error may be the cause. The chain employs TRBV10-1 and TRBJ1-3; D ambiguous. The CDR3 length is 14 residues. The germline V gene has CDR1 WNHNN and CDR2 SYGVQD (reference sequence). The CDR3 reads CASSEKPTGSTIYF. DNA of the CDR3: TGCGCCAGCAGTGAGAAACCAACGGGAAGCACCATATATTTT.

This clone has only a few counts. This rearrangement joins TRBV14 to TRBJ1-5, with unresolved D. Germline V gives CDR1 SGHDN, CDR2 FVKESK. CDR3 length equals 13 residues. Deletions cut 1 base from V and 5 bases from J, with 6 bases between. Written as DNA, the CDR3 is TGTGCCAGCAGCCAAGGGGGTTATCAGCCCCAGCATTTT. Encoded protein: CASSQGGYQPQHF.

The rearrangement links TRBV6-6 to TRBJ1-1; D gene uncertain. Trimming took off 2 bases at V and 6 bases at J, with 10 bases between the two ends. The CDR3 loop spans 13 amino acids. Germline lookup yields CDR1 MNHNY and CDR2 SVGAGI (reference sequence). The CDR3 region has the DNA TGTGCCAGCAGTTACGGAGCGGCACCTGAAGCTTTCTTT. Encoded protein: CASSYGAAPEAFF.

The CDR3 DNA sequence: TGTGCCAGCAGCTTAGCGGGGACGTCCCGATCGACTGAAGCTTTCTTT. Its protein is CASSLAGTSRSTEAFF. The J gene is TRBJ1-1, the V gene TRBV7-9; TRBD1 might be the D (5 bases). The CDR3 consists of 16 residues. The V end lost 0 bases, the J end lost 5 bases, and 16 bases lay between the germline ends. Germline V gives CDR1 SEHNR, CDR2 FQNEAQ (reference sequence).

The chain uses TRBV12-3 or TRBV12-4 and TRBJ1-1; 10 bases are shared with TRBD1. This CDR3 spans 12 amino acids. The V and J ends lost 6 bases and 10 bases, in that order; junction bases with no gene match: 5. Here the CDR3 DNA reads TGTGCCAGCAGACGGGACAGGGGAAGAGCTTTCTTT. Protein: CASRRDRGRAFF.

The gene calls are TRBV6-5 and TRBJ2-1; D not resolved. Germline V CDR1 and CDR2: MNHEY, SVGAGI. This CDR3 contains 14 residues. V lost 7 bases and J 4 bases, leaving 14 bases between the germline ends. The CDR3 protein is CASTLDPEYNEQFF. The CDR3 nucleotides are TGTGCCAGCACCCTAGACCCGGAATACAATGAGCAGTTCTTC.

The chain employs TRBV4-3 and TRBJ2-1; 14 bases agree with TRBD2. This CDR3 has 20 amino acids. Trimming removed 0 bases from V and 0 bases from J; junction bases left unmatched: 7. Germline V CDR1 and CDR2: LGHNA, YSLEER. The CDR3 here is CASSQDLTSGGAPSYNEQFF. For the CDR3, the DNA is TGCGCCAGCAGCCAAGATTTGACTAGCGGGGGGGCCCCCTCCTACAATGAGCAGTTCTTC.

This chain joins TRBV20-1 and TRBJ1-2; 8 nucleotides align to TRBD1. The CDR3 extends over 13 amino acids. With V trimmed by 6 bases and J by 3 bases, 6 bases remained unmatched. CDR1 is DFQATT and CDR2 is SNEGSKA in the germline V gene (reference sequence). CDR3 in DNA: TGCAGTGCCAGTGGACAGGGTGACTATGGCTACACCTTC. Its translation: CSASGQGDYGYTF.

V gene TRBV4-2 combines with J gene TRBJ2-3; perhaps TRBD2 as D (5 bases). Trimming left V 0 bases short and J 6 bases short, with 13 bases between. This CDR3 comprises 15 residues. Germline CDR1 reads LGHNA; CDR2 reads YNFKEQ. The CDR3 protein is CASSQDPGVGDTQYF. CDR3 nucleotides: TGTGCCAGCAGCCAAGACCCCGGGGTCGGGGATACGCAGTATTTT.